Here is one TCR beta chain with its context. Its antigen is undetermined. Random hexamers were used to reverse transcribe the RNA input (0.5 to 1 ug). TCRdb re-called the immunoSEQ multiplex PCR reads through MiXCR, storing one row per CDR3 protein. In the table there are 69,000 or so distinct CDR3 sequences, 95% of which are singletons. The data were obtained in a study of CD8 T cells in Susac syndrome. Broader study findings: The study's TCR sequencing and HLA analysis covered a relatively small number of individuals, and the study acknowledged this.

Germline V gene data show CDR1 as MNHEY and CDR2 as SVGEGT. The junction had 6 bases not matched to a gene; V was cut back by 4 bases and J by 4 bases. The CDR3 runs 14 residues. CD8+ and CD4+ T cells from blood underwent TCR beta sequencing, which was carried out in a high-throughput format. The chain links TRBV6-2 or TRBV6-3 to TRBJ1-1; 7 bases line up with TRBD1. The receptor was isolated from a human donor in good health. Sequenced: CD8+ T cells from PBMCs. CDR3 bases: TGTGCCAGCAGTTTTACAGGGGTTGGCACTGAAGCTTTCTTT. Protein: CASSFTGVGTEAFF.